This TCR beta chain originates from a study of shared clonotypes between healthy human individuals. Study information: Per-donor plates numbered three CD4 naive, three CD4 memory, two CD8 naive and one CD8 memory.

Participating donors were healthy, HIV-negative adults free of recent acute infections or vaccinations. TCRdb keeps only in-frame clones here, not all; method: immunoSEQ multiplex PCR. The sample holds about 520,000 clones, roughly 95% seen once. Trimming took 0 bases from V and 4 from J; bases not matched to a gene: 10. CDR1 LGHNA and CDR2 YNFKEQ come from the germline V gene. The CDR3 is made up of 18 amino acids. Source material: naive CD4+ T cells sorted from blood. Subset: CD45RA+ positively selected. The genes are TRBV4-2 and TRBJ2-7, with TRBD2 matching 12 bases. The sequence was obtained from a woman in her thirties in good health. CDR3 sequence reads: CASSQDRRLAGDLYEQYF. The CDR3 DNA reads as TGTGCCAGCAGCCAAGACCGGAGACTAGCGGGAGATCTTTACGAGCAGTACTTC.